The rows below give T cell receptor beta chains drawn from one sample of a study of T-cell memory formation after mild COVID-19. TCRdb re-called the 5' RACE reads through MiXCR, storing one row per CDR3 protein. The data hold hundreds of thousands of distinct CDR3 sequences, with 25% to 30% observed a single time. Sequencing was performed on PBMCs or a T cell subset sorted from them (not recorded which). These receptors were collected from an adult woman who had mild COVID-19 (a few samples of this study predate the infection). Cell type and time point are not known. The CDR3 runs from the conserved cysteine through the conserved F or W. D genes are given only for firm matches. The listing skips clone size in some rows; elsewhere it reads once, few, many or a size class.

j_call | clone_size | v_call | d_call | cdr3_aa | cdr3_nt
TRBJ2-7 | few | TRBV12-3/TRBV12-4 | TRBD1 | CASSLWTGSPTYEQYF | TGTGCCAGCAGTTTATGGACAGGCTCGCCAACCTACGAGCAGTACTTC
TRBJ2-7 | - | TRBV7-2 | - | CASSLRGAQQYF | TGTGCCAGCAGCTTACGGGGGGCACAGCAGTACTTC
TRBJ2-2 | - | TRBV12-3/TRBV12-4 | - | CASTRDIRTGELFF | TGTGCCAGCACCCGGGACATCCGCACCGGGGAGCTGTTTTTT
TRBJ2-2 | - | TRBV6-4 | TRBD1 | CASSDSGQGNTGELFF | TGTGCCAGCAGTGACTCGGGACAGGGAAACACCGGGGAGCTGTTTTTT
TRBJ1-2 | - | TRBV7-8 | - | CASSLRDWSNYGYTF | TGTGCCAGCAGCTTACGTGACTGGTCTAACTATGGCTACACCTTC
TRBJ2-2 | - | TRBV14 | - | CASSPRAGGGELFF | TGTGCCAGCAGCCCGAGAGCCGGGGGCGGGGAGCTGTTTTTT
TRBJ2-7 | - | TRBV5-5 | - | CASSLVGDASYEQYF | TGTGCCAGCAGCTTGGTGGGGGACGCTTCCTACGAGCAGTACTTC
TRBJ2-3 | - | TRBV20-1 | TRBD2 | CSAHGTRGTDTQYF | TGCAGTGCTCACGGGACTAGGGGCACAGATACGCAGTATTTT
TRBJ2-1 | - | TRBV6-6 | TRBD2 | CASRPTSGGDNEQFF | TGTGCCAGCAGGCCGACTAGCGGGGGGGACAATGAGCAGTTCTTC
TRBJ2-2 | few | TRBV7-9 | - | CASSRAASVAGELFF | TGTGCCAGCAGTCGGGCGGCTAGCGTTGCCGGGGAGCTGTTTTTT
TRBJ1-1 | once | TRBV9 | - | CASSVGDVDTEAFF | TGTGCCAGCAGCGTAGGGGACGTGGACACTGAAGCTTTCTTT
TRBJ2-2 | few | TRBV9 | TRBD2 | CASSISGRNTGELFF | TGTGCCAGCAGCATTAGCGGGAGGAACACAGGGGAGCTGTTTTTT
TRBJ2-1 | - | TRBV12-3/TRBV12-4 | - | CASSLEHYNEQFF | TGTGCCAGCAGTTTAGAGCACTACAATGAGCAGTTCTTC